One and the same sample provided the 14 T cell receptor beta chains below, sequenced in a study of a mutant IDH1 vaccine in newly diagnosed glioma. The assay was immunoSEQ multiplex PCR, and TCRdb's table has in-frame clones only and misses some. Of about 48,000 clones in the sample, roughly four fifths were seen once. These TCRs are of unknown antigen specificity. The sample's time point: week 35, safety follow-up. With topical imiquimod, each dose of the vaccine consisted of 300 ug of mutant IDH1 20-mer peptide. Source: PBMCs, taken from a glioma patient whose treatment included an IDH1 peptide vaccine. The origin of the receptors is a man aged 35-49 years with glioma.

CDR3 DNA sequence: TGTGCCAGCAGCCAAGCGGGACAGAATATCATGAACACTGAAGCTTTCTTT. This translates into CASSQAGQNIMNTEAFF. This chain joins TRBV14 and TRBJ1-1, with TRBD1 matching over 7 bases. Germline CDR1 is SGHDN and CDR2 is FVKESK. This CDR3 is 17 amino acids long. The V segment lost 1 base and the J segment 0 bases; nucleotides outside the gene matches: 8.

This chain links TRBV4-2 with TRBJ2-2, with 7 bases fitting TRBD1. Germline trimming cut 0 bases from V and 7 bases from J; bases unmatched to any gene: 2. Germline values: CDR1 LGHNA, CDR2 YNFKEQ. This CDR3 comprises 14 residues. The CDR3 reads CASSQDRGYGELFF. Here the CDR3 DNA reads TGTGCCAGCAGCCAAGACAGGGGGTACGGGGAGCTGTTTTTT.

The gene calls are TRBV27 and TRBJ2-7, with TRBD2 identical over 7 bases. CDR1 and CDR2 (germline): MNHEY, SMNVEV (reference sequence). The CDR3 spans 14 residues. V gave up 4 bases and J gave up 3 bases; unmatched junction bases: 6. Here the CDR3 reads CASSSERGIYEQYF. In nucleotides, the CDR3 is TGTGCCAGCAGTTCCGAGCGGGGTATCTACGAGCAGTACTTC.

The chain combines TRBV6-5 with TRBJ1-1; D not certain. The CDR3 length is 14 residues. V gave up 4 bases and J gave up 3 bases, with 12 bases separating them. Germline CDR1 reads MNHEY; CDR2 reads SVGAGI. The CDR3 reads CASSSIVTDTEAFF. CDR3 DNA sequence: TGTGCCAGCAGTTCGATTGTGACGGACACTGAAGCTTTCTTT.

The J gene is TRBJ1-2, the V gene TRBV7-9; D possibly corresponds to TRBD1 (6 bases). Germline loops: CDR1 SEHNR, CDR2 FQNEAQ (reference sequence). The CDR3 consists of 15 residues. V was pared by 3 bases and J by 4 bases, with 15 bases between. In nucleotides, the CDR3 is TGTGCCAGCAGCTTTGTACAGGGTCAGGGCTATGGCTACACCTTC. It yields the protein CASSFVQGQGYGYTF.

The chain has TRBV30 and TRBJ1-4; tentative D call: TRBD1 (5 bases). Trimming left V 1 base short and J 2 bases short, with 23 bases between. The CDR3 has 19 amino acids. Germline V gene sequence: CDR1 GTSNPN, CDR2 SVGIG (reference sequence). The CDR3, as DNA: TGTGCCTGGAGTGCTCTCACGATTCACAGGAAAGGGACTAATGAAAAACTGTTTTTT. Translation gives CAWSALTIHRKGTNEKLFF.

This clone is classed as medium-sized (0.01 to 0.1%). V gene TRBV18 combines with J gene TRBJ1-3; D call uncertain. V was trimmed by 2 bases and J by 0 bases, leaving 14 bases between them. The germline CDR1 and CDR2 sequences are KGHSH and LQKENI. The CDR3 is 17 residues long. This CDR3 reads CASSPAGTYRSGNTIYF. CDR3 bases: TGTGCCAGCTCACCAGCAGGAACATACCGCTCTGGAAACACCATATATTTT.

The J gene is TRBJ1-1, the V gene TRBV4-1; D is undetermined. Germline CDR1 and CDR2: MGHRA and YSYEKL. The CDR3 length is 14 residues. V gave up 1 base and J gave up 0 bases, with 6 bases separating them. CDR3 loop: CASSQGTVNTEAFF. In DNA form, the CDR3 reads TGCGCCAGCAGCCAAGGTACAGTGAACACTGAAGCTTTCTTT.

V is TRBV7-8 and J is TRBJ2-1; no clear D. The CDR3 covers 14 residues. Germline V gene data show CDR1 as SGHVS and CDR2 as FQNEAQ. Trimming pared 0 bases from V and 0 bases from J, leaving 3 bases between. The chain's CDR3 is CASSLANSYNEQFF. The CDR3 nucleotides read TGTGCCAGCAGCTTAGCGAACTCCTACAATGAGCAGTTCTTC. Complete variable domain (other parts from reference TRBV7-8 and TRBJ2-1): GAGVSQSPRYKVAKRGQDVALRCDPISGHVSLFWYQQALGQGPEFLTYFQNEAQLDKSGLPSDRFFAERPEGSVSTLKIQRTQQEDSAVYLCASSLANSYNEQFFGPGTRLTVL.

The V gene is TRBV2, the J gene TRBJ2-1; 8 bases are shared with TRBD2. Germline CDR1 and CDR2: SNHLY and FYNNEI. This CDR3 is 13 amino acids long. V was clipped by 6 bases and J by 9 bases; unmatched bases: 7. The CDR3 DNA is TGTGCCAGCAGGACCATAGCGGGACCTGAGCAGTTCTTC. It yields the protein CASRTIAGPEQFF.

This clone was seen only once. The genes are TRBV4-2 and TRBJ2-4; D not certain. Germline V gene sequence: CDR1 LGHNA, CDR2 YNFKEQ. Trimming took off 3 bases at V and 0 bases at J, with 12 bases between the two ends. CDR3 length equals 16 residues. In DNA form, the CDR3 reads TGTGCCAGCAGCCAGCCGGACGTACTAGCCAAAAACATTCAGTACTTC. It translates to CASSQPDVLAKNIQYF.

The V and J genes are TRBV15 and TRBJ1-3, with D possibly matching TRBD1 (5 bases). Germline CDR1 and CDR2: LNHNV and YYDKDF (reference sequence). The CDR3 has 16 residues. V was clipped by 0 bases and J by 0 bases, with 9 bases between them. CDR3 sequence: CATSRDRAYSGNTIYF. In DNA form, the CDR3 reads TGTGCCACCAGCAGAGACAGGGCATACTCTGGAAACACCATATATTTT.

V usage is TRBV5-6 and J usage is TRBJ2-1, with 11 bases that match TRBD2. After removal of 2 bases from V and 1 base from J, the junction contained 2 bases not matched to a gene. In germline, CDR1 is SGHDT, CDR2 YYEEEE. The CDR3 length is 16 residues. This CDR3 reads CASSFGTSGSYNEQFF. The CDR3 region has the DNA TGTGCCAGCAGCTTTGGGACTAGCGGTTCCTACAATGAGCAGTTCTTC. Using reference TRBV5-6 and TRBJ2-1 for the parts outside the CDR3, the full variable domain is DAGVTQSPTHLIKTRGQQVTLRCSPKSGHDTVSWYQQALGQGPQFIFQYYEEEERQRGNFPDRFSGHQFPNYSSELNVNALLLGDSALYLCASSFGTSGSYNEQFFGPGTRLTVL.

This chain joins TRBV10-1 and TRBJ2-3; 9 positions match TRBD2. The CDR3 is made up of 15 amino acids. Germline loops: CDR1 WNHNN, CDR2 SYGVQD (reference sequence). The ends lost 6 bases at V and 7 bases at J; junction bases unmatched: 11. The CDR3 loop is CASSRTSEPPNTQYF. The CDR3 DNA follows: TGCGCCAGCAGCCGGACTAGCGAGCCTCCAAATACGCAGTATTTT.